The rows below give T cell receptor beta chains drawn from one sample of a study of cytomegalovirus exposure and HLA in healthy donors. Profiled with immunoSEQ multiplex PCR; TCRdb holds only in-frame clones, not every one. This sample has some 200,000 clones, with 70% to 80% found just once. Input material: PBMCs. The receptors were sampled from a girl aged 2-10 years in good health and CMV-seronegative. Both conserved end residues are part of each CDR3. The order of the fields is V gene, D gene, J gene, CDR3 protein. The D gene is left open where the match is weak.

TRBV18	-	TRBJ1-6	CASSPFVQGYNPPLHF
TRBV4-1	-	TRBJ1-1	CASSQEQGTEAFF
TRBV19	TRBD1	TRBJ2-1	CASSIARTGYTMKQFF
TRBV5-1	TRBD1	TRBJ2-7	CASSWGQGYEQYF
TRBV19	TRBD2	TRBJ2-3	CASSRAGANSDTQYF
TRBV29-1	TRBD1	TRBJ1-5	CSVVTGGQPQHF
TRBV2	TRBD1	TRBJ1-2	CASIPDRVNYGYTF
TRBV4-1	TRBD1	TRBJ1-2	CASSQEPGTGYYGYTF
TRBV12-5	-	TRBJ1-1	CASGFSHLSFF
TRBV7-9	-	TRBJ2-7	CASSNTYGSYEQYF
TRBV2	-	TRBJ1-2	CASTSGHYGYTF
TRBV7-3	-	TRBJ2-5	CASSLTASQETQYF
TRBV12-5	TRBD1	TRBJ1-2	CASGPLDRGMAGYTF
TRBV5-6	TRBD1	TRBJ1-2	CASSDRQGFTGYTF
TRBV19	TRBD2	TRBJ2-2	CASRSETSGDSTGELFF
TRBV28	-	TRBJ1-5	CASSTTVSNQPQHF
TRBV27	-	TRBJ1-4	CASRQPGSGEKLFF
TRBV6-6	-	TRBJ2-3	CASSSARAAFTDTQYF
TRBV7-7	-	TRBJ2-3	CASSLSGVLTDTQYF
TRBV10-3	-	TRBJ2-1	CAISAGQASYNEQFF
TRBV6-1	-	TRBJ1-5	CASSEGGTQPQHF
TRBV7-9	TRBD1	TRBJ2-7	CASSPRQGLNEQYF
TRBV7-9	-	TRBJ1-1	CASSPPGKGVNTEAFF
TRBV18	TRBD1	TRBJ1-1	CASSPRQGTEAFF
TRBV7-9	-	TRBJ1-2	CASSETGYGYTF
TRBV5-6	-	TRBJ2-3	CASSQNTDTQYF
TRBV4-2	TRBD1	TRBJ2-1	CASSQEVFGQGSNEQFF
TRBV7-9	TRBD2	TRBJ2-3	CASSSIAGPPDTQYF
TRBV7-9	-	TRBJ1-2	CASSLAITAAGDGYTF
TRBV5-1	-	TRBJ2-5	CASRPGSGETQYF
TRBV2	TRBD1	TRBJ1-2	CASSRQGVLSTNYGYTF
TRBV7-6	-	TRBJ1-1	CASSLVRGASTEAFF
TRBV19	TRBD2	TRBJ2-7	CASTAGGVFLRYEQYF
TRBV5-4	TRBD1	TRBJ2-7	CASSEGQGSHEQYF
TRBV21-1	-	TRBJ2-7	CASSKSRLRRDSYEQYF
TRBV4-1	-	TRBJ1-5	CASSQVGKQVGQPQHF
TRBV19	TRBD1	TRBJ1-1	CASSGRQGGTEAFF
TRBV2	-	TRBJ1-4	CASSWTQTGSTNEKLFF
TRBV29-1	-	TRBJ2-7	CSVEAEHFYEQYF
TRBV2	TRBD2	TRBJ2-3	CASRPGLAGDTQYF
TRBV9	-	TRBJ2-1	CASSVEGTSYNEQFF
TRBV2	-	TRBJ2-1	CASSGRVGDNEQFF
TRBV19	-	TRBJ1-5	CASSTVTGSYQPQHF
TRBV12-5	TRBD1	TRBJ1-6	CASGQGLNNSPLHF
TRBV7-8	-	TRBJ2-7	CASSLYSGSYEQYF
TRBV7-8	TRBD1	TRBJ2-1	CASSSLQGRSEQFF
TRBV6-6	TRBD1	TRBJ1-1	CASSYLGDRAEAFF
TRBV5-4	-	TRBJ2-7	CASSLGATNTYEQYF
TRBV27	-	TRBJ1-4	CASSLTGFWGPNEKLFF